A selection of T cell receptor beta chains follows, all from one sample in a study of blood T cell repertoires in COVID-19. Here immunoSEQ multiplex PCR was the method, and the copy in TCRdb shows in-frame clones only, minus some. The data contain some 48,000 clones, 70% to 90% of them singletons. The sample was peripheral blood. Source of these receptors: a woman over 75 with acute or convalescent COVID-19. CDR3s include the opening cysteine and the closing phenylalanine or tryptophan. Each record gives: J gene, D gene, V gene, clone size, CDR3 DNA, CDR3 protein. The D gene is left open where the match is weak. Part of the rows lack a size; the others show once, few, many or a class for expanded clones.

TRBJ2-5	TRBD1	TRBV2	.	TGTGCCAGCAGGGGACAGGGAAGGGGAGAGACCCAGTACTTC	CASRGQGRGETQYF
TRBJ1-2	.	TRBV5-6	.	TGTGCCAGCAGCTTACGAGCTGCCTATGGCTACACCTTC	CASSLRAAYGYTF
TRBJ1-5	.	TRBV6-2/TRBV6-3	.	TGTGCCAGCAGTTATAAGGGGGATCAGCCCCAGCATTTT	CASSYKGDQPQHF
TRBJ2-1	.	TRBV2	.	TGTGCCAGCAGTCTCCTCGGGAGCTCCTACAATGAGCAGTTCTTC	CASSLLGSSYNEQFF
TRBJ1-2	.	TRBV18	.	TGTGCCAGCTCGTCGACGGGGAGCTATGGCTACACCTTC	CASSSTGSYGYTF
TRBJ2-1	TRBD1	TRBV14	.	TGTGCCAGCAGCACGAGGACAGGGTTTGGTATTGAGCAGTTCTTC	CASSTRTGFGIEQFF
TRBJ2-2	TRBD1	TRBV11-2	.	TGTGCCAGCAGCACCGGACAGGGGGGGTCCACCGGGGAGCTGTTTTTT	CASSTGQGGSTGELFF
TRBJ1-6	.	TRBV3-1/TRBV3-2	.	TGTGCCAGCAGATCGAGCGGGAATACACCCCTCCACTTT	CASRSSGNTPLHF
TRBJ2-2	.	TRBV30	.	TGTGCCTGCGAACAGGGTAGGGACACCGGGGAGCTGTTTTTT	CACEQGRDTGELFF
TRBJ1-2	.	TRBV6-5	.	TGTGCCAGCAGTTCAGGGTACAATTCTAACTATGGCTACACCTTC	CASSSGYNSNYGYTF
TRBJ2-1	TRBD1	TRBV13	.	TGTGCCAGCAGCTTCGGGACAGCCACCTACAATGAGCAGTTCTTC	CASSFGTATYNEQFF
TRBJ2-3	.	TRBV6-5	.	TGTGCCAGCAGTACCCTAGAGGATACGCAGTATTTT	CASSTLEDTQYF
TRBJ2-1	TRBD1	TRBV13	.	TGTGCCAGCAGATGGGACAGGGGGCATATCAATGAGCAGTTCTTC	CASRWDRGHINEQFF
TRBJ1-6	.	TRBV5-1	.	TGCGCCAGCACCCGGGCGGGGGGAGATAATTCACCCCTCCACTTT	CASTRAGGDNSPLHF
TRBJ2-2	.	TRBV3-1/TRBV3-2	few	TGTGCCAGCAGCCAAGAAGTAGGGAAGGCGTTAGTGGGGCCCGGGGAGCTGTTTTTT	CASSQEVGKALVGPGELFF
TRBJ2-3	TRBD2	TRBV6-1	.	TGTGCCAGCAGTGCATCTAGCGGGACTAGCACAGATACGCAGTATTTT	CASSASSGTSTDTQYF
TRBJ2-7	TRBD2	TRBV2	.	TGTGCCAGCAGTGAGGGACTAGCGGGGGGTTACGAGCAGTACTTC	CASSEGLAGGYEQYF
TRBJ2-7	.	TRBV29-1	.	TGCAGCGTTGAGGGGACATTTGGCTACGAGCAGTACTTC	CSVEGTFGYEQYF
TRBJ2-5	TRBD2	TRBV14	.	TGTGCCAGCAGCCTTCACCTTAGCGGGGGGCCTCAAGAGACCCAGTACTTC	CASSLHLSGGPQETQYF
TRBJ1-1	.	TRBV27	.	TGTGCCAGCAGTCCTCCCGGGACATTGGATATGGCTTTCTTT	CASSPPGTLDMAFF